This TCR beta chain was recorded in a study of chemoradiotherapy in HPV16-positive cancers. Profiling relied on immunoSEQ multiplex PCR, and the TCRdb table lists in-frame clones only, not all of them. Seen here are roughly 19,000 clones, 84% observed once, and the top ten hold about 4%. With 1 base clipped from V and 0 bases from J, the junction kept 1 base outside the gene matches. This CDR3 spans 15 amino acids. Looked up from germline, CDR1 is SGHAT and CDR2 is FQDESV (reference sequence). On this clone: Its antigen is undetermined.

Repeated repertoire sampling spanned the course of chemoradiotherapy. Study outcomes and limitations: Better recurrence-free survival went with HPV-responsive T-cell expansion in HPV16-positive patients. Non-HPV-specific T cells did not expand in tumors during treatment, whereas candidate HPV-specific clones and E7-related motifs did. HPV-specific T cells were functionally defined from only two HPV16-positive patients.

Source: blood, taken from a patient who underwent chemoradiotherapy. The chain carries TRBV11-1 and TRBJ2-7; 9 nucleotides line up with TRBD1. The receptor was isolated from a human donor with HPV-associated anogenital cancer. CDR3 sequence reads: CASSLEQGASYEQYF. The CDR3 DNA is TGTGCCAGCAGCTTAGAACAGGGGGCCTCCTACGAGCAGTACTTC.